This T cell receptor beta chain came from a study of blood T cell repertoires in COVID-19. TCRdb keeps only in-frame clones here, not all; method: immunoSEQ multiplex PCR. Of 150,000 to 200,000 clones listed, 70% to 85% are singletons. Per the germline V gene, CDR1 is GTSNPN and CDR2 is SVGIG (reference sequence). This CDR3 is 13 amino acids long. Trimming removed 0 bases from V and 5 bases from J, with 10 bases in between. Sequenced input: peripheral blood. The rearrangement links TRBV30 to TRBJ1-2; maybe TRBD1 (5 bases). The source is an elderly woman with acute or convalescent COVID-19. In nucleotides, the CDR3 is TGTGCCTGGAGTGTCTCAGGGTGGTATGGCTACACCTTC. It is translated as CAWSVSGWYGYTF.